This T cell receptor (beta chain) was recovered during a study of CD8 T cells in Susac syndrome. Germline CDR1 reads MNHEY; CDR2 reads SVGAGI. Trimming pared 0 bases from V and 6 bases from J, leaving 15 bases between. This CDR3 has 15 residues. An amount of RNA that ranged from about 0.45 to 1 ug was reverse transcribed with random hexamers. TCRdb re-called the immunoSEQ multiplex PCR reads with MiXCR, one entry per CDR3 protein. The sample has roughly 200,000 distinct CDR3 sequences, 85% to 95% seen once. This clonotype was picked up one time. Sequenced sample: CD4+ T cells from PBMCs. The TCR comes from a human donor with Susac syndrome. This rearrangement joins TRBV6-5 to TRBJ2-7; tentative D call: TRBD1 (6 bases). The CDR3 is CASSYSQGTQGEQYF. The CDR3 coding sequence is TGTGCCAGCAGTTACTCACAGGGCACCCAGGGCGAGCAGTACTTC.